This is a list of T cell receptor beta chains from one sample in a study of T cell repertoires in cytomegalovirus infection. TCRdb passed the reads through MiXCR, listing each CDR3 protein once. Counted here are about 890,000 distinct CDR3 sequences, less than 35% occurring once; the ten biggest clones make up more than 12%. For these TCRs, the target antigens are not known. Sequences were derived from cultured CD8+ T cells from PBMCs, sampled from culture after CMV antigen stimulation. All receptors derive from a human donor in good health (CMV status not recorded). Some clones in this sample may be carry-over from other donors' samples. Each CDR3 is given without its conserved first and last residue. D genes are given only for firm matches.

D | J | V | CDR3
NA | TRBJ1-5 | TRBV27 | ASSLWGERDQPQH
TRBD1 | TRBJ2-5 | TRBV20-1 | SARGPGETQY
NA | TRBJ1-2 | TRBV7-4 | ASSGPNPRLYGYT
NA | TRBJ2-5 | TRBV25-1 | ASSDDVAIGETQY
NA | TRBJ2-5 | TRBV10-2 | ASSELREQETQY
NA | TRBJ1-3 | TRBV12-3/TRBV12-4 | ASNPGSGNTIY
TRBD1 | TRBJ1-2 | TRBV5-1 | ASRMSGGNYGYT
NA | TRBJ1-1 | TRBV7-2 | ASSLASMNTEAF
TRBD2 | TRBJ2-1 | TRBV20-1 | SAPGTSGVYNEQF
NA | TRBJ1-1 | TRBV9 | ASSVGSGGGGTEAF
NA | TRBJ2-1 | TRBV20-1 | SARVDLSSYNEQF
TRBD2 | TRBJ2-1 | TRBV27 | ASSFEVGLAGELGEQF
NA | TRBJ1-2 | TRBV12-3/TRBV12-4 | ASNDGRRGYT
NA | TRBJ2-5 | TRBV23-1 | ASSQNSGQQYQETQY
NA | TRBJ1-1 | TRBV7-2 | ASSLGGRVEEAF
NA | TRBJ2-3 | TRBV12-3/TRBV12-4 | ASSQVLDTQY
TRBD2 | TRBJ2-3 | TRBV14 | ASSPTSGVLLNTQY
NA | TRBJ1-2 | TRBV20-1 | SALEVRGHDYGYT
NA | TRBJ2-7 | TRBV6-1 | ASSTHGGPLYEQY
NA | TRBJ1-1 | TRBV7-9 | ASDRDPRTEAF
NA | TRBJ2-1 | TRBV4-3 | ASSQERKGYEQF
NA | TRBJ1-5 | TRBV12-3/TRBV12-4 | ASSFGMPEDKIRGNQPQH
TRBD1 | TRBJ1-2 | TRBV6-1 | ASSESIRRTGGGYT
NA | TRBJ2-6 | TRBV28 | ASCFGGLGSGANVLT
NA | TRBJ2-7 | TRBV7-2 | ASSRTLGPHYEQY
NA | TRBJ1-1 | TRBV10-3 | AISEWGEGSDAEAF